A selection of T cell receptor beta chains follows, all from one sample in a study of OX40 agonist ivuxolimab in advanced cancers. Measured with immunoSEQ multiplex PCR; TCRdb has only the in-frame clones, and not every one. The table has over 45,000 clones, 88% seen once; the top ten hold 3.4%. The sample in question was CD4+ or CD8+ T cells sorted from blood, obtained in a trial of the OX40 agonist ivuxolimab. The source of these receptors is an adult with an advanced solid tumor such as melanoma, head and neck, liver or kidney cancer. Each CDR3 is given with its conserved first and last residue. A D gene is named only where the DNA matches it firmly. Clone size is stated in some rows and not others, as once, few, many or a class when expanded.

d_call: TRBD1
v_call: TRBV6-5
j_call: TRBJ1-5
clone_size: .
cdr3_nt: TGTGCCAGCAGTTACTCGGCGACAGGGCGGAATCAGCCCCAGCATTTT
cdr3_aa: CASSYSATGRNQPQHF

d_call: .
v_call: TRBV27
j_call: TRBJ1-5
clone_size: .
cdr3_nt: TGTGCCAGCAGATTTCAGGGAGGGGGGAATCAGCCCCAGCATTTT
cdr3_aa: CASRFQGGGNQPQHF

d_call: .
v_call: TRBV15
j_call: TRBJ1-5
clone_size: .
cdr3_nt: TGTGCCACCAGCCCTCGGTTAAGTAACAATCAGCCCCAGCATTTT
cdr3_aa: CATSPRLSNNQPQHF

d_call: TRBD1
v_call: TRBV7-9
j_call: TRBJ1-6
clone_size: few
cdr3_nt: TGTGCCAGCAGCCTGGTGACAGGGGATTCACCCCTCCACTTT
cdr3_aa: CASSLVTGDSPLHF

d_call: .
v_call: TRBV7-9
j_call: TRBJ2-3
clone_size: .
cdr3_nt: TGTGCCAGCAGCCGGGACTCCCACACAGATACGCAGTATTTT
cdr3_aa: CASSRDSHTDTQYF

d_call: TRBD2
v_call: TRBV7-9
j_call: TRBJ2-1
clone_size: .
cdr3_nt: TGTGCCAGCAGTTCTAGCGGGGGGGCCTATGAGCAGTTCTTC
cdr3_aa: CASSSSGGAYEQFF

d_call: TRBD2
v_call: TRBV11-1
j_call: TRBJ2-7
clone_size: .
cdr3_nt: TGTGCCAGCAGCTTACTAGCGGGAGGATCGTACGAGCAGTACTTC
cdr3_aa: CASSLLAGGSYEQYF

d_call: TRBD1
v_call: TRBV11-2
j_call: TRBJ2-7
clone_size: few
cdr3_nt: TGTGCCAGCAGCTTATGGGAGACAGGGCCCTACGAGCAGTACTTC
cdr3_aa: CASSLWETGPYEQYF

d_call: .
v_call: TRBV7-9
j_call: TRBJ1-5
clone_size: .
cdr3_nt: TGTGCCAGCAGCTTAGATGGTAGCAATCAGCCCCAGCATTTT
cdr3_aa: CASSLDGSNQPQHF

d_call: .
v_call: TRBV29-1
j_call: TRBJ2-3
clone_size: .
cdr3_nt: TGCAGCGCCGAACAGGAGGTGACAGATACGCAGTATTTT
cdr3_aa: CSAEQEVTDTQYF

d_call: TRBD1
v_call: TRBV9
j_call: TRBJ2-7
clone_size: once
cdr3_nt: TGTGCCAGCAGTGAAGGACAGGGGGCCTACGAGCAGTACTTC
cdr3_aa: CASSEGQGAYEQYF

d_call: .
v_call: TRBV7-2
j_call: TRBJ1-4
clone_size: .
cdr3_nt: TGTGCCAGCAGCTTAGAGAGTCGACAGGTTACCGAAAAACTGTTTTTT
cdr3_aa: CASSLESRQVTEKLFF

d_call: .
v_call: TRBV5-8
j_call: TRBJ2-1
clone_size: .
cdr3_nt: TGTGCCAGCAGCTTATTGGTGCGGAGGTCTCATTACAATGAGCAGTTCTTC
cdr3_aa: CASSLLVRRSHYNEQFF

d_call: .
v_call: TRBV28
j_call: TRBJ1-3
clone_size: .
cdr3_nt: TGTGCCAGCAGTTTTATAGGGTCTGGAAACACCATATATTTT
cdr3_aa: CASSFIGSGNTIYF